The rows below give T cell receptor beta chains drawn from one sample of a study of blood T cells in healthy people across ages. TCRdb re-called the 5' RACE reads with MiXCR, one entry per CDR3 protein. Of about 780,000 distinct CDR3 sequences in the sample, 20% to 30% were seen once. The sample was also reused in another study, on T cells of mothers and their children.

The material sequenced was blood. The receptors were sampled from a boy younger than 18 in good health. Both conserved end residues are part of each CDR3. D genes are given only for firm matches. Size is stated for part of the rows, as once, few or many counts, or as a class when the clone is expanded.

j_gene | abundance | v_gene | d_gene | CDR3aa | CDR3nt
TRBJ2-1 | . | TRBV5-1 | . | CASSPGRARSYEQFF | TGCGCCAGCAGCCCCGGAAGGGCTCGTAGTTATGAGCAGTTCTTC
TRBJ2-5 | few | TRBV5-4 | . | CASCLFGGGRETQYF | TGTGCCAGCTGCTTATTCGGAGGGGGCAGGGAGACCCAGTACTTC
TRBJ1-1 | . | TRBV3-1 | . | CASSQAIDSEAFF | TGTGCCAGCAGCCAGGCAATCGACTCTGAAGCTTTCTTT
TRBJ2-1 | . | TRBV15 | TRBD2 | CATSTGLAGTNEQFF | TGTGCCACCAGCACCGGACTAGCGGGGACCAATGAGCAGTTCTTC
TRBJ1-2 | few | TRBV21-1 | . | CTSSTLTGRGNYGYTF | TGTACCAGCAGCACCCTGACAGGGAGGGGTAACTATGGCTACACCTTC
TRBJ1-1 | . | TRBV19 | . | CASRVDGTSGGAFF | TGTGCCAGTAGGGTTGACGGGACCTCGGGAGGGGCTTTCTTT
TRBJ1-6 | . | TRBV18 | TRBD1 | CASSPSSDDGTGYNSPLHF | TGTGCCAGCTCACCAAGTTCCGACGACGGGACAGGCTATAATTCACCCCTCCACTTT
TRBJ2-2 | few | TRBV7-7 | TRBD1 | CASSSPGQGSYTGELFF | TGTGCCAGCAGCTCCCCGGGACAGGGGTCCTACACCGGGGAGCTGTTTTTT
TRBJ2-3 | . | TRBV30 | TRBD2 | CAWSTDLAGGTDTQYF | TGTGCCTGGAGTACAGATCTAGCGGGGGGGACAGATACGCAGTATTTT
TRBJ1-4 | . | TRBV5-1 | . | CASSAATARGEKLFF | TGCGCCAGCAGCGCGGCGACGGCGAGGGGTGAAAAACTGTTTTTT
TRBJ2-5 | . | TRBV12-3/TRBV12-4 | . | CASKPPWGAETQYF | TGTGCCAGCAAGCCCCCTTGGGGGGCGGAGACCCAGTACTTC
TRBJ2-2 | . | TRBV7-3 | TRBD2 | CASSTGTIPGELFF | TGTGCCAGCAGCACCGGGACTATCCCCGGGGAGCTGTTTTTT
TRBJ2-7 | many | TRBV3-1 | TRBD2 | CASSQASGGPYEQYF | TGTGCCAGCAGCCAAGCTAGCGGGGGGCCCTACGAGCAGTACTTC
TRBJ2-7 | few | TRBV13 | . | CASSLSQVYEQYF | TGTGCCAGCAGCTTAAGTCAGGTTTACGAGCAGTACTTC
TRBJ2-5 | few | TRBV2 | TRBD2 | CASSGLAGPKETQYF | TGTGCCAGCAGTGGACTAGCGGGACCAAAAGAGACCCAGTACTTC
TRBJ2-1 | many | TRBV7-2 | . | CASSLVWNEQFF | TGTGCCAGCAGCTTAGTTTGGAATGAGCAGTTCTTC
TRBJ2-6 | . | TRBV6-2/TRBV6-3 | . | CASSYSPDWTGANVLTF | TGTGCCAGCAGTTACTCCCCGGATTGGACCGGGGCCAACGTCCTGACTTTC
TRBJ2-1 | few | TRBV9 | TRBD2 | CASSPRTGVASGGDEQFF | TGTGCCAGCAGCCCCCGTACAGGGGTAGCTAGCGGGGGCGATGAGCAGTTCTTC
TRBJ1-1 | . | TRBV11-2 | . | CASSPRRGTEAFF | TGTGCCAGCAGCCCCCGCCGAGGCACTGAAGCTTTCTTT
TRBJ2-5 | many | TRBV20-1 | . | CSATQGYQETQYF | TGCAGTGCAACACAGGGATACCAAGAGACCCAGTACTTC
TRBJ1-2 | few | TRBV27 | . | CASSSRGDTPYGYTF | TGTGCCAGCAGTTCACGGGGCGATACCCCCTATGGCTACACCTTC
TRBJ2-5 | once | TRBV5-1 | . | CASSGTGRYQETQYF | TGCGCCAGCAGCGGGACTGGGAGGTACCAAGAGACCCAGTACTTC
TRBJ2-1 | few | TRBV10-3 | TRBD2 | CAINPGLAGDNEQFF | TGTGCCATCAATCCGGGACTAGCGGGGGACAATGAGCAGTTCTTC
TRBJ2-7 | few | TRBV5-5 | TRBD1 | CASSAAGGEQYF | TGTGCCAGCAGCGCCGCAGGGGGAGAGCAGTACTTC
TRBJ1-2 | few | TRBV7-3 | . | CASSLGLRSRGYTF | TGTGCCAGCAGCTTAGGTCTGAGGTCGCGGGGCTACACCTTC
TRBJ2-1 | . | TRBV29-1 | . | CSVDYSYNEQFF | TGCAGCGTTGACTACAGTTACAATGAGCAGTTCTTC
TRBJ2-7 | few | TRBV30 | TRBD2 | CAWSTRTRDGEQYF | TGTGCCTGGAGTACTAGGACTAGAGATGGCGAGCAGTACTTC
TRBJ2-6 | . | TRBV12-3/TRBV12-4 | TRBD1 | CASSLGTGHSGANVLTF | TGTGCCAGCAGTTTGGGGACAGGCCACTCTGGGGCCAACGTCCTGACTTTC
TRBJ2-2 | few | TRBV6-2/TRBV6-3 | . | CASSSATGRAGAGELFF | TGTGCCAGCAGTTCAGCAACAGGGAGGGCTGGCGCCGGGGAGCTGTTTTTT
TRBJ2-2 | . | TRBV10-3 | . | CAIRRQGGTGELFF | TGTGCCATCAGAAGGCAGGGCGGGACCGGGGAGCTGTTTTTT